A selection of T cell receptor beta chains follows, all from one sample in a study of T cell responses to AZD1222 COVID-19 vaccine. Generated by immunoSEQ multiplex PCR, the TCRdb table keeps only in-frame clones and is missing some. The table lists 130,000 to 150,000 clones, 88% of them singletons, with 2.2% in the top ten. The specimen was peripheral blood, collected on day 0 of AZD1222 vaccination. The source is an adult in good health. CDR3s include the opening cysteine and the closing phenylalanine or tryptophan. Each record gives: J gene, V gene, D gene, clone size, CDR3 DNA, CDR3 protein. The D gene is left open where the match is weak. The size of a clone is reported for some rows only, either as once, few or many, or as a class for expanded clones.

TRBJ2-2 TRBV29-1 TRBD1 once TGCAGCGCGGGGACAGGGACGAACACCGGGGAGCTGTTTTTT CSAGTGTNTGELFF
TRBJ2-2 TRBV19 TRBD2 . TGTGCCAGTACTAGCGGGAGGGTCGTCTCCGGGGAGCTGTTTTTT CASTSGRVVSGELFF
TRBJ1-2 TRBV5-5 TRBD1 . TGTGCCAGTCGACAGGGCGGTGGTGGCTACACCTTC CASRQGGGGYTF
TRBJ1-3 TRBV25-1 . . TGTGCCAGCAGTGAAAGGGGCTCTGGAAACACCATATATTTT CASSERGSGNTIYF
TRBJ1-2 TRBV5-6 . . TGTGCCAGCAGCTTAGTGGGATCGTACAGGCCAACTAACTATGGCTACACCTTC CASSLVGSYRPTNYGYTF
TRBJ1-2 TRBV28 . once TGTGCCACCACCGGGGATGCGCGAAACTATGGCTACACCTTC CATTGDARNYGYTF
TRBJ2-5 TRBV27 TRBD1 . TGTGCCAGCAGTCGAGGGGACAGGGGTCAAGAGACCCAGTACTTC CASSRGDRGQETQYF
TRBJ1-5 TRBV21-1 . . TGTGCCAGCAGCCCCGCTGGGGATCAGCCCCAGCATTTT CASSPAGDQPQHF
TRBJ2-5 TRBV9 TRBD2 . TGTGCCAGCAGCGCTGGGACTAGCGGGACCCCCCAGTACTTC CASSAGTSGTPQYF
TRBJ2-7 TRBV11-3 . . TGTGCCAGCAGCGTGGTGGCTGGGCCTCGGGAGCAGTACTTC CASSVVAGPREQYF
TRBJ1-5 TRBV28 TRBD1 . TGTGCCAGCACCACAGGGGGCGCCCTTCAGCCCCAGCATTTT CASTTGGALQPQHF